This T cell receptor (beta chain) was captured by sequencing in a study of T cell responses to AZD1222 COVID-19 vaccine. Study-wide results and limits: White British donors predominated, females outnumbered males, and clonal diversity was possibly underestimated. Researchers took repertoire samples only after the peak T cell response had come. Spike-specific TCR repertoires showed rising breadth and depth after two AZD1222 doses.

The CDR3 totals 16 residues. The V and J ends lost 4 bases and 8 bases respectively, with 19 bases between them. In germline, CDR1 is SGDLS, CDR2 YYNGEE. Data came from immunoSEQ multiplex PCR; TCRdb stores just in-frame clones and leaves some out. The table shows about 160,000 clones, with around 93% occurring only once. A word on this clone: Its target is not known.

The TCR comes from an adult in good health. This specimen consisted of peripheral blood, obtained on day 0 of AZD1222 vaccination. The chain combines TRBV9 with TRBJ1-6, with a weak D call TRBD1 (5 bases). CDR3 residues: CASSKRMGRTYSPLHF. CDR3 in DNA: TGTGCCAGCAGCAAGCGGATGGGACGTACCTATTCACCCCTCCACTTT.